This T cell receptor (beta chain) was observed in a study of blood T cell repertoires in COVID-19. Overall study context: Sample material is recorded as cDNA or gDNA derived from T cells, B-cell-depleted T cells, or PBMCs.

This table comes from immunoSEQ multiplex PCR, and its TCRdb copy is limited to in-frame clones, with some not included. The sample lists over 20,000 clones, 65% to 90% seen once, with 5% to 8% in the top ten. This clonotype was obtained from a man between 65 and 85 years old with acute or convalescent COVID-19. The source material was peripheral blood.

CDR3 loop: CASSWGTGPNEQFF. CDR3 sequence (DNA): TGTGCCAGCAGTTGGGGGACAGGGCCCAATGAGCAGTTCTTC. The chain combines TRBV27 with TRBJ2-1, with TRBD1 identical over 9 bases. CDR3 length: 14 residues. CDR1 MNHEY and CDR2 SMNVEV come from the germline V gene (reference sequence). V was pared by 4 bases and J by 6 bases, with 4 bases of the junction left unmatched.